The present TCR beta chain was sequenced within a study of cytomegalovirus exposure and HLA in healthy donors. Germline values: CDR1 MGHRA, CDR2 YSYEKL. This CDR3 comprises 14 residues. V was clipped by 0 bases and J by 4 bases, with 9 bases between them. Regarding the study as a whole: In a later analysis, several top co-occurrence clusters appeared linked to parvovirus B19, influenza, CMV and Epstein-Barr virus. Later analysis placed DRB1 highest and HLA-C lowest in TCR association rates, which differed by HLA locus. Earlier analysis looked at TCR beta V segments, and most were productive about 87% or about 30% of the time.

Concerning this clone itself: Its specificity is not known.

Vbeta (60) and Jbeta (13) primers were used in the PCR. In the authors' methods: A later analysis counted 65 million to 95 million unique TCR beta chains, about 10 million shared. Generated by immunoSEQ multiplex PCR, the TCRdb table keeps only in-frame clones and is missing some. That table gives V, J and clone size, and the DNA gave D and trimming. The data show 100,000 or so clones, roughly three quarters seen once. V and J are TRBV4-1 and TRBJ1-2; D is ambiguous. The clonotype comes from a man aged 35-49 years in good health and CMV-seronegative. Sequenced sample: PBMCs. The CDR3 reads CASSQEVERYGYTF. In DNA form, the CDR3 reads TGCGCCAGCAGCCAAGAGGTCGAGCGCTATGGCTACACCTTC.